This T cell receptor beta chain was profiled in a study of T cell responses to AZD1222 COVID-19 vaccine. CDR1 is LNHDA, CDR2 SQIVND, per germline (reference sequence). The germline V and J ends were trimmed by 3 bases and 2 bases, with 7 bases remaining between them. The CDR3 consists of 13 residues. The protocol was immunoSEQ multiplex PCR, while the TCRdb copy is restricted to in-frame clones and leaves out a portion. The sample holds about 160,000 clones, under 95% seen once. The source is an adult who received the AZD1222 COVID-19 vaccine. Source: peripheral blood, taken 28 days after the second AZD1222 dose. The chain joins TRBV19 to TRBJ1-1; D unresolved. In DNA form, the CDR3 reads TGTGCCAGTAGTATTGCCCCAAACACTGAAGCTTTCTTT. Amino acids: CASSIAPNTEAFF.